This TCR beta chain was captured by sequencing in a study of T cell repertoires in cytomegalovirus infection. Across the whole study: It can be stated that public TCR beta signatures indicated CMV infection as well as a matching HLA type.

A remark on this clonotype: As yet, its antigen is unknown.

Whole-study findings and limits: The ex vivo response was dominated by HLA-C-restricted CMV-specific TCR beta clonotypes.

TCRdb passed the reads through MiXCR, listing each CDR3 protein once. The sample shows 450,000 to 650,000 distinct CDR3 sequences, approximately 26% of them seen only once. The CDR3 is 18 amino acids. V gave up 9 bases and J gave up 0 bases; unmatched junction bases: 13. Germline V gives CDR1 LNHDA, CDR2 SQIVND (reference sequence). The J gene is TRBJ2-1, the V gene TRBV19; 11 bases match TRBD2. This clonotype was sampled from a human donor in good health (CMV status not recorded). Some clones in this sample may be carry-over from other donors' samples. What was sequenced was PBMCs. In nucleotides, the CDR3 is TGTGCCAGATCCTCGGGACTAGCGGAAGGGAGCTCCTACAATGAGCAGTTCTTC. It yields the protein CARSSGLAEGSSYNEQFF.